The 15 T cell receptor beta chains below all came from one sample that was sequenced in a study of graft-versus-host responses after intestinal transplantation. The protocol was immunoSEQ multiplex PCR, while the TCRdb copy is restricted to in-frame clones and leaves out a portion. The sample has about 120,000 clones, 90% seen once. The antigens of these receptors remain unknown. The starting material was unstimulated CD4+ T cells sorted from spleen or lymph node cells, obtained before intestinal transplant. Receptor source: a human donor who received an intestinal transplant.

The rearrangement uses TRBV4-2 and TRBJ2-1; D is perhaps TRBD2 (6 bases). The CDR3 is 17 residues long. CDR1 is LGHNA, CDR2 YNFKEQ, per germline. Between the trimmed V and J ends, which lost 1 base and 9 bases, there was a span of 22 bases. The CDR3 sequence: CASSQASGLLGVLEQFF. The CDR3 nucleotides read TGTGCCAGCAGCCAAGCCTCGGGACTCCTGGGTGTGCTTGAGCAGTTCTTC.

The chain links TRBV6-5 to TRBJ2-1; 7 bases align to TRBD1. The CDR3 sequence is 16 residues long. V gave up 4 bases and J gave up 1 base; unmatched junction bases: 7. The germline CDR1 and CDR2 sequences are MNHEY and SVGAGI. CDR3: CASSSPGQPSYNEQFF. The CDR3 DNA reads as TGTGCCAGCAGTTCCCCGGGACAGCCTTCCTACAATGAGCAGTTCTTC.

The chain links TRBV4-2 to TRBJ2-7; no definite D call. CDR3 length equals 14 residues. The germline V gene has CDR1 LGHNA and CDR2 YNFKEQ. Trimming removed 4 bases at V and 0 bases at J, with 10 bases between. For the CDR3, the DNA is TGTGCCAGCAGCCTGCTGGGCAACTCCTACGAGCAGTACTTC. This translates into CASSLLGNSYEQYF.

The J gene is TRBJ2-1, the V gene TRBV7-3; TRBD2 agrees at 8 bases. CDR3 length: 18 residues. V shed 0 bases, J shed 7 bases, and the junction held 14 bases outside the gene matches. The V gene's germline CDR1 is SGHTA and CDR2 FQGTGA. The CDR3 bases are TGTGCCAGCAGCTTAACTGGGGGAGGGACTAGGAAGGAAAATGAGCAGTTCTTC. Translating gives CASSLTGGGTRKENEQFF.

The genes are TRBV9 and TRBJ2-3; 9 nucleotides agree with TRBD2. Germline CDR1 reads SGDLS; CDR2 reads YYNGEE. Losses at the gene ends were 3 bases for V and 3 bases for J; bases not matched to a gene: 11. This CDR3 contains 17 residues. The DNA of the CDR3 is TGTGCCAGCAGCGCAGACGGGCGGGGGGGAGTGACAGATACGCAGTATTTT. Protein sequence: CASSADGRGGVTDTQYF.

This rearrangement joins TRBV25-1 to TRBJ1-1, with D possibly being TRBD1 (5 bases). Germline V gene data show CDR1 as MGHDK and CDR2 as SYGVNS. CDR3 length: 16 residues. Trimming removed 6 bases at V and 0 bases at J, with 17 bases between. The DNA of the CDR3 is TGTGCCAGCAGGGGACCGCACGGGGGGATGAACACTGAAGCTTTCTTT. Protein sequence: CASRGPHGGMNTEAFF.

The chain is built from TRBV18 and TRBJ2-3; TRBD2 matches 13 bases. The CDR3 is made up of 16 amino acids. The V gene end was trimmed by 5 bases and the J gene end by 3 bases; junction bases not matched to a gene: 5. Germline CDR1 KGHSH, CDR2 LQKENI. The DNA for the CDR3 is TGTGCCAGCTCATCGGGACTAGCGGGAACTACAGATACGCAGTATTTT. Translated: CASSSGLAGTTDTQYF.

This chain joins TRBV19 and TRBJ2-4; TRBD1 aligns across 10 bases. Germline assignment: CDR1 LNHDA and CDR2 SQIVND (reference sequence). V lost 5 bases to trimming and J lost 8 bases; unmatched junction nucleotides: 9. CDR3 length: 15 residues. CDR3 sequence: CASSARDRGLYIQYF. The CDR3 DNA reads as TGTGCCAGTAGTGCCCGGGACAGGGGTTTGTACATTCAGTACTTC.

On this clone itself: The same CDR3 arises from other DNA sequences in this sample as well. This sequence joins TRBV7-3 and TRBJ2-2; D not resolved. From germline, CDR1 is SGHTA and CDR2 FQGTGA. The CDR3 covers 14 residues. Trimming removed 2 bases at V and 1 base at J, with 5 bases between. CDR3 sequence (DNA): TGTGCCAGCAGCTTATCCAGGAACACCGGGGAGCTGTTTTTT. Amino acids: CASSLSRNTGELFF.

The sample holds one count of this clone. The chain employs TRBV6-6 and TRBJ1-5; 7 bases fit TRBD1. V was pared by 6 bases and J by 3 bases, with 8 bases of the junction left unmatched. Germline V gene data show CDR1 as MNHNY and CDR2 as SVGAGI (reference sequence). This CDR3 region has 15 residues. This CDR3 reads CASSSGQANNQPQHF. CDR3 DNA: TGTGCCAGCAGCTCAGGACAGGCCAACAATCAGCCCCAGCATTTT.

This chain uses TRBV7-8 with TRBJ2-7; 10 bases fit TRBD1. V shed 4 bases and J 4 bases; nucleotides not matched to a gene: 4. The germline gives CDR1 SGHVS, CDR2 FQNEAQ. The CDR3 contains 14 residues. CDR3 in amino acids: CASSYGQGGYEQYF. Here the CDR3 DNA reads TGTGCCAGCAGCTACGGACAGGGGGGGTACGAGCAGTACTTC. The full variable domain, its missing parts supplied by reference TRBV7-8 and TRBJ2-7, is GAGVSQSPRYKVAKRGQDVALRCDPISGHVSLFWYQQALGQGPEFLTYFQNEAQLDKSGLPSDRFFAERPEGSVSTLKIQRTQQEDSAVYLCASSYGQGGYEQYFGPGTRLTVT.

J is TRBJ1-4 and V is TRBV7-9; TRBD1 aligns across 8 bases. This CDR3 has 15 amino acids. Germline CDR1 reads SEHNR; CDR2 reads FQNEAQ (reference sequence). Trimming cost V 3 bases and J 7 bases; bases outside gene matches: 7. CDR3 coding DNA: TGTGCCAGCAGCTTCGGGCAGGGGGCGCTTGAAAAACTGTTTTTT. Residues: CASSFGQGALEKLFF. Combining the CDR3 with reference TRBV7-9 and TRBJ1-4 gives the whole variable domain DTGVSQNPRHKITKRGQNVTFRCDPISEHNRLYWYRQTLGQGPEFLTYFQNEAQLEKSRLLSDRFSAERPKGSFSTLEIQRTEQGDSAMYLCASSFGQGALEKLFFGSGTQLSVL.

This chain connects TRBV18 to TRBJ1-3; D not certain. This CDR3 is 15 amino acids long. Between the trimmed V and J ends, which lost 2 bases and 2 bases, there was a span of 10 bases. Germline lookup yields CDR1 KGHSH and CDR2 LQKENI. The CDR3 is CASSPKKTTGNTIYF. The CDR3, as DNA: TGTGCCAGCTCACCAAAGAAGACAACTGGAAACACCATATATTTT.

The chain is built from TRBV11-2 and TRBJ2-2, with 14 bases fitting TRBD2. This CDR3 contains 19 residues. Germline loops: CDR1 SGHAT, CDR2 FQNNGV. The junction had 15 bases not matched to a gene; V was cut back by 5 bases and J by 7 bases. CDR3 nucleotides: TGTGCCAGCAGCGCTGATCACCCGGGACTAGCGGGAGTGAACGGGGAGCTGTTTTTT. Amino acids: CASSADHPGLAGVNGELFF.

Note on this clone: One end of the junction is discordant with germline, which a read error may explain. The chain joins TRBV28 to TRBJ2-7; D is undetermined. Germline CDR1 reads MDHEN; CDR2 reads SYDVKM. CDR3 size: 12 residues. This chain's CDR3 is CASSFTPLSSSF. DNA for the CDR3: TGTGCCAGCAGTTTTACCCCTCTTAGTAGTTCCTTC.